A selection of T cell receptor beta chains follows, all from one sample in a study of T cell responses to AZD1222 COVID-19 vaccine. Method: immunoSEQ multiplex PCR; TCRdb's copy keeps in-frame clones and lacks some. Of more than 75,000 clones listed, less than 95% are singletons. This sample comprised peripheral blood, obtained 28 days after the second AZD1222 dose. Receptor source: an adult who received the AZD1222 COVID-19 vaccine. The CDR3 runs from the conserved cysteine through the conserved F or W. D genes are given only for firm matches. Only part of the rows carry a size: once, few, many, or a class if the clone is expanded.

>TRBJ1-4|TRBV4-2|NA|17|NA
CASSQDWQGSMGEKLFF
TGTGCCAGCAGCCAAGATTGGCAGGGTTCAATGGGTGAAAAACTGTTTTTT
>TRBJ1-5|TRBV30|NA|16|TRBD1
CAWSASRDRGIQPQHF
TGTGCCTGGAGTGCAAGCCGGGACAGGGGTATACAGCCCCAGCATTTT
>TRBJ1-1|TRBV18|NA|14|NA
CASSPLTGNTEAFF
TGTGCCAGCTCACCCTTGACGGGGAACACTGAAGCTTTCTTT
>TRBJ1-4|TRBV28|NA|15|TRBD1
CASRSDRVPNEKLFF
TGTGCCAGCAGGTCAGACAGGGTACCTAATGAAAAACTGTTTTTT
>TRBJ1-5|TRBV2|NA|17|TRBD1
CASSARTGGRGNQPQHF
TGTGCCAGCAGTGCCCGGACAGGAGGAAGGGGCAATCAGCCCCAGCATTTT
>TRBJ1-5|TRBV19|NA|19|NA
CASSIRGDPPNYRNQPQHF
TGTGCCAGTAGTATTCGGGGAGATCCCCCTAATTATCGCAATCAGCCCCAGCATTTT
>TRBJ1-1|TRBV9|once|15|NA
CASSVGGDGYSEAFF
TGTGCCAGCAGCGTAGGCGGGGACGGATACTCTGAAGCTTTCTTT
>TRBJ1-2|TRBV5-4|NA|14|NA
CASSPAPTNYGYTF
TGTGCCAGCAGCCCGGCCCCGACTAACTATGGCTACACCTTC
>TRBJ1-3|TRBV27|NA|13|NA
CASSSTFGNTIYF
TGTGCCAGCAGTTCCACGTTTGGAAACACCATATATTTT
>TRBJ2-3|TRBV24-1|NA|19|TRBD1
CATSDIRTGRSGGTDTQYF
TGTGCCACCAGTGATATAAGGACAGGGAGGTCTGGTGGCACAGATACGCAGTATTTT
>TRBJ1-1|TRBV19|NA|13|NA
CASSTSLNTEAFF
TGTGCCAGTAGCACGAGTTTGAACACTGAAGCTTTCTTT
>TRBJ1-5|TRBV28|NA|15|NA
CASSSPGANNQPQHF
TGTGCCAGCAGTTCCCCAGGGGCGAACAATCAGCCCCAGCATTTT
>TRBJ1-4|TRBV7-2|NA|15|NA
CASRDPPTATGKLFF
TGTGCCAGCAGGGACCCGCCGACCGCGACCGGAAAACTGTTTTTT
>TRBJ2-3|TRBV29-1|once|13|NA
CSVVAGSGDTQYF
TGCAGCGTTGTGGCAGGGTCGGGGGATACGCAGTATTTT
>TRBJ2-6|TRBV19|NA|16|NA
CASTSPQGSGANVLTF
TGTGCCAGTACCAGCCCCCAGGGGTCGGGGGCCAACGTCCTGACTTTC
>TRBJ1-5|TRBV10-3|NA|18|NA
CAISESDWRTYSNQPQHF
TGTGCCATCAGTGAGTCAGATTGGAGGACGTATAGCAATCAGCCCCAGCATTTT
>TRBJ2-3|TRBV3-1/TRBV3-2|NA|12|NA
CASSPCTDTQYF
TGTGCCAGCAGCCCATGCACAGATACGCAGTATTTT